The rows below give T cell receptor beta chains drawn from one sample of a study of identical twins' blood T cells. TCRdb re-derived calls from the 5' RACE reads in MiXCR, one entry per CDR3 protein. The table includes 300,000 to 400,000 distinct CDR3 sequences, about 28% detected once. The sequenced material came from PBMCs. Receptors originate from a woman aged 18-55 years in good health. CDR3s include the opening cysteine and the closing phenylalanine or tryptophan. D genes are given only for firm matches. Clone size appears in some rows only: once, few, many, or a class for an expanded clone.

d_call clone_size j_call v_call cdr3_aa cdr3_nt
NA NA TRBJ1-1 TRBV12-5 CASGPTVNTEAFF TGTGCTAGTGGTCCGACAGTGAACACTGAAGCTTTCTTT
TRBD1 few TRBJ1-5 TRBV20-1 CSATGTGMNQPQHF TGCAGTGCTACCGGGACAGGGATGAATCAGCCCCAGCATTTT
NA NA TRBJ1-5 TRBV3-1 CASSQERGLNQPQHF TGTGCCAGCAGCCAAGAGAGGGGACTCAATCAGCCCCAGCATTTT
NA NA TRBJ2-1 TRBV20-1 CSAAQGTPHNEQFF TGCAGTGCCGCTCAGGGAACGCCTCACAATGAGCAGTTCTTC
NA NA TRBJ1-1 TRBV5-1 CASSLGVGQMNTEAFF TGCGCCAGCAGCTTGGGAGTGGGGCAGATGAACACTGAAGCTTTCTTT
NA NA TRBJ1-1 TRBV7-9 CASSLGAGLGTEAFF TGTGCCAGCAGCTTAGGTGCAGGGTTAGGCACTGAAGCTTTCTTT
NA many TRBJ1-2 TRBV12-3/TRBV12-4 CASSSLDKRGYTF NA
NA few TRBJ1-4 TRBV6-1 CASSPQGLPNEKLFF TGTGCCAGCAGCCCACAGGGATTGCCTAATGAAAAACTGTTTTTT
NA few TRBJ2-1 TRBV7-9 CASSLIGRDWSSYNEQFF TGTGCCAGCAGCCTCATCGGCCGAGACTGGAGCTCCTACAATGAGCAGTTCTTC
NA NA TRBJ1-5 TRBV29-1 CSVEGGGGQPQHF TGCAGCGTTGAGGGGGGAGGAGGACAGCCCCAGCATTTT
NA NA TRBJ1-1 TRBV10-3 CAIRGAGDTEAFF TGTGCCATCAGAGGTGCGGGGGACACTGAAGCTTTCTTT
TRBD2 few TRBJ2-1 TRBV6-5 CASRETSGATYNEQFF TGTGCCAGCAGAGAGACTAGCGGGGCGACATACAATGAGCAGTTCTTC
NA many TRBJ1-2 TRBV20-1 CSARVTTNYGYTF TGCAGTGCTAGGGTCACAACTAACTATGGCTACACCTTC
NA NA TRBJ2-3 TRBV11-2 CASSFWGAPPDTQYF TGTGCCAGCAGCTTCTGGGGGGCGCCCCCAGATACGCAGTATTTT
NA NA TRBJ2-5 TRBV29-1 CSVDLEGTRTQYF TGCAGCGTTGATTTGGAGGGGACGCGGACCCAGTACTTC
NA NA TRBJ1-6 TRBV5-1 CASSLRPGGNPPLHF TGCGCCAGCAGCCTTCGTCCGGGAGGGAATCCACCCCTCCACTTT
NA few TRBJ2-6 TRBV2 CANQVNPGANVLTF TGTGCCAACCAGGTAAACCCTGGGGCCAACGTCCTGACTTTC
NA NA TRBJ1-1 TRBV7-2 CASSLVAGYAEAFF TGTGCCAGCAGCTTAGTAGCAGGGTACGCTGAAGCTTTCTTT
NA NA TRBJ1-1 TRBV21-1 CASTSGCEAFF TGTGCCAGCACCTCGGGGTGTGAAGCTTTCTTT
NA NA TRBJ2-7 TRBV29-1 CSVERYRPYEQYF TGCAGCGTTGAAAGGTACAGACCCTACGAGCAGTACTTC
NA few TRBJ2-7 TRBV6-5 CASSSRTGRKYF TGTGCCAGCAGTTCCAGAACAGGGAGAAAGTACTTC
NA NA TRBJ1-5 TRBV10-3 CAISGHARDQPQHF TGTGCCATCAGCGGACATGCCCGGGATCAGCCCCAGCATTTT
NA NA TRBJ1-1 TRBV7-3 CASSLTTGDTEAFF TGTGCCAGCAGCTTAACGACCGGGGACACTGAAGCTTTCTTT
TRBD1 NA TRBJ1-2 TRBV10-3 CAIHGQGASKDRNYVYTF TGTGCCATCCATGGACAGGGGGCGTCGAAGGACCGTAACTATGTCTACACCTTC
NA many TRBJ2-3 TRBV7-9 CASSLDATDTQYF TGTGCCAGCAGCTTAGACGCCACAGATACGCAGTATTTT
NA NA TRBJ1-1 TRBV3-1 CASSQETLLAPQAFF TGTGCCAGCAGCCAAGAGACCCTCCTGGCTCCCCAAGCTTTCTTT
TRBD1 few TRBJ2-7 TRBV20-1 CSASGGASYEQYF TGCAGTGCCTCAGGGGGAGCCTCCTACGAGCAGTACTTC
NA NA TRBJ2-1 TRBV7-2 CASSLVGQPSLEQFF TGTGCCAGCAGTTTAGTTGGACAGCCGTCCCTCGAGCAGTTCTTC
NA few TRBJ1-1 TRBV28 CASSLGGGLGRTLEAFF TGTGCCAGCAGTTTGGGGGGTGGGTTGGGGCGGACTTTAGAAGCTTTCTTT
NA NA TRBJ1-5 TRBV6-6 CASRRLMEPQHF TGTGCCAGCAGGCGCCTTATGGAGCCCCAGCATTTT
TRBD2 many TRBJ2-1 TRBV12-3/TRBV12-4 CASSLHGGAIDEQFF TGTGCCAGCAGCCTCCACGGGGGGGCCATTGATGAGCAGTTCTTC
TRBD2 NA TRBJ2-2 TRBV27 CTSSPLTSAFATGELFF TGTACCAGCAGTCCCTTGACTAGCGCGTTTGCCACCGGGGAGCTGTTTTTT
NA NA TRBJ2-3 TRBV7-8 CTSSTVDTQYF TGTACCAGCTCGACGGTAGATACGCAGTATTTT
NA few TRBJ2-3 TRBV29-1 CSDCRDLTDTQYF TGCAGCGACTGTAGGGACTTAACAGATACGCAGTATTTT
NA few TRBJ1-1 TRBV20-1 CSAPINTEAFF TGCAGTGCGCCTATCAACACTGAAGCTTTCTTT
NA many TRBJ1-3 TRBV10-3 CAISDVPTSSGNTIYF TGTGCCATCAGTGACGTTCCAACCAGCTCTGGAAACACCATATATTTT
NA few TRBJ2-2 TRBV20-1 CSARWGSGELFF TGCAGTGCTAGGTGGGGTTCCGGGGAGCTGTTTTTT
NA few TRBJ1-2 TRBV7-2 CASRGGEYYGYTF TGTGCCTCCCGCGGGGGGGAGTATTATGGCTACACCTTC
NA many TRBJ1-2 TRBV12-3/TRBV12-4 CASSPNRVTGYGYTF TGTGCCAGCAGCCCGAACAGGGTAACTGGCTATGGCTACACCTTC
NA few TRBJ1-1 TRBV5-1 CASSSAGQEEAFF TGCGCCAGCAGCTCGGCGGGCCAGGAAGAAGCTTTCTTT
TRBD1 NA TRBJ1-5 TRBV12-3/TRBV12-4 CATKPGQGYSQPQHF TGTGCCACCAAACCGGGACAGGGATATAGTCAGCCCCAGCATTTT
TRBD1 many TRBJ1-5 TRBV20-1 CSASRTGNNQPQHF TGCAGTGCCTCCCGGACAGGGAACAATCAGCCCCAGCATTTT
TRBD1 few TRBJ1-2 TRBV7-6 CASSLDGTGPNYGYTF TGTGCCAGCAGCTTAGACGGGACAGGCCCCAACTATGGCTACACCTTC
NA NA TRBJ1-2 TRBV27 CASSLFGLGGYTF TGTGCCAGCAGTTTATTCGGGCTCGGTGGCTACACCTTC
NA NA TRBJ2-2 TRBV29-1 CSVEDWLARATNTGELFF TGCAGCGTTGAAGATTGGCTAGCGCGAGCTACGAACACCGGGGAGCTGTTTTTT
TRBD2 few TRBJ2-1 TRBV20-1 CSASRPSGSGNEQFF TGCAGTGCTAGCCGACCTAGCGGGAGTGGAAATGAGCAGTTCTTC
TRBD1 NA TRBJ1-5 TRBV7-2 CASSLKIGQGAQHF TGTGCCAGCAGCTTAAAGATCGGACAGGGAGCCCAGCATTTT
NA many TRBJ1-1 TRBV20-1 CSARWGPMNTEAFF TGCAGTGCTAGATGGGGGCCGATGAACACTGAAGCTTTCTTT
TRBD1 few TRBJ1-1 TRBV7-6 CASSLASSTGVNTEAFF TGTGCCAGCAGCTTAGCCAGCTCGACAGGGGTGAACACTGAAGCTTTCTTT
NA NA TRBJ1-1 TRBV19 CASSIVSGAAEAFF TGTGCCAGTAGTATAGTTTCAGGGGCCGCGGAAGCTTTCTTT
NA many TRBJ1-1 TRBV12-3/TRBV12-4 CASSLGGVAEAFF TGTGCCAGCAGTTTGGGGGGGGTAGCTGAAGCTTTCTTT